The clone carrying this T cell receptor (beta chain) was recorded many times. Genomic DNA, the template, was used for profiling of the TCR beta VDJ and CDR3. TCRdb ran MiXCR on the reads and lists one entry per CDR3 protein. The sample includes 200,000 to 250,000 distinct CDR3 sequences, 30% to 40% of them seen just once. Germline V gene lookup returns CDR1 DFQATT and CDR2 SNEGSKA (reference sequence). V lost 1 base and J 0 bases, leaving 3 bases between the germline ends. The CDR3 spans 13 residues. This sample is drawn from a study of CD8+CD57+ T cells in acquired aplastic anemia. This clonotype was obtained from a human donor in good health, serving as a control. What was sequenced was sorted CD4+, CD8+, or CD8+CD57+ T cells (not recorded which) from PBMCs. V is TRBV20-1 and J is TRBJ1-4, with unresolved D. This CDR3 is CSARATTNEKLFF. In DNA, the CDR3 is TGCAGTGCTAGAGCTACAACTAATGAAAAACTGTTTTTT.